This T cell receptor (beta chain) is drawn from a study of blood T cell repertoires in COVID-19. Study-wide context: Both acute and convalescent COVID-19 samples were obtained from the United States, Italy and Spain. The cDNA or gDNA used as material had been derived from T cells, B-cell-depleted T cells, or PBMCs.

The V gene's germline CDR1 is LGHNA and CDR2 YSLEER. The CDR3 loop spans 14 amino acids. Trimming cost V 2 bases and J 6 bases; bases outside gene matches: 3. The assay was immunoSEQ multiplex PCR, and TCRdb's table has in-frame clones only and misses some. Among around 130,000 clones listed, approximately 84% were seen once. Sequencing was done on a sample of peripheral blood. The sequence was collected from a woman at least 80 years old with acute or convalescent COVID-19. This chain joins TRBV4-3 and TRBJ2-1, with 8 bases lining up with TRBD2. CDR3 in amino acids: CASSQFGGGNEQFF. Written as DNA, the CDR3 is TGCGCCAGCAGCCAATTCGGGGGGGGCAATGAGCAGTTCTTC.